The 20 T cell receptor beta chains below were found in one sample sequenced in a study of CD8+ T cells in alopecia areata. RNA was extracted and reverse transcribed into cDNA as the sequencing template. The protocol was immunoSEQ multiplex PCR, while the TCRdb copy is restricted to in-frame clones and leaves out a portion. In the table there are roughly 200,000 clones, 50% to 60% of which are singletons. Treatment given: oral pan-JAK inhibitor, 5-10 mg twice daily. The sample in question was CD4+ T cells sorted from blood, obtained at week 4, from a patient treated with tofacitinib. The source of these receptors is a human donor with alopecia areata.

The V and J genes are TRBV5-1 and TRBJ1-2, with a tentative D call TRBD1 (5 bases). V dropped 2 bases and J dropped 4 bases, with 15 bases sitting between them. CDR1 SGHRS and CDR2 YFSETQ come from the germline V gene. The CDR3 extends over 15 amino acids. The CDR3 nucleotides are TGCGCCAGCAGCTTTTCAGGGCAGGAAGGCTATGGCTACACCTTC. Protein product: CASSFSGQEGYGYTF.

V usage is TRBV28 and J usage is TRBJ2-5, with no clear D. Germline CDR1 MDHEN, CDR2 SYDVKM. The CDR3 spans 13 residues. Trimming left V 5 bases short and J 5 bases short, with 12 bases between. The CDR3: CASSTTPEETQYF. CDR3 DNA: TGTGCCAGCAGTACGACTCCGGAGGAGACCCAGTACTTC.

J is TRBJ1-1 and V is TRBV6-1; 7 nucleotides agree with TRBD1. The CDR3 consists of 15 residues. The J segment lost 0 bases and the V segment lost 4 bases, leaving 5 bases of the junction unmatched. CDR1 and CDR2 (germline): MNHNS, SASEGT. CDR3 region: CASSASGGLNTEAFF. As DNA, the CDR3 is TGTGCCAGCAGTGCGTCAGGGGGTTTGAACACTGAAGCTTTCTTT.

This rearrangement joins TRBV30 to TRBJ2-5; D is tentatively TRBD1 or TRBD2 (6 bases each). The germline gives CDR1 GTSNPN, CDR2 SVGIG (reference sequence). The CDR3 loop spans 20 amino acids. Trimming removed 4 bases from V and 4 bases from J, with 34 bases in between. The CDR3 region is CAWNRERGGHGFKGRETQYF. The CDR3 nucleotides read TGTGCCTGGAATAGAGAGCGAGGGGGGCACGGATTTAAGGGACGAGAGACCCAGTACTTC.

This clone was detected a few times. The CDR3 loop reads CASSQRQLYNEQFF. The CDR3 nucleotides are TGCGCCAGCAGCCAGCGACAGCTTTACAATGAGCAGTTCTTC. This chain uses TRBV4-3 with TRBJ2-1, with D perhaps matching TRBD1 (5 bases). Deletions cut 3 bases from V and 4 bases from J, with 10 bases between. This CDR3 spans 14 amino acids. Germline loops: CDR1 LGHNA, CDR2 YSLEER.

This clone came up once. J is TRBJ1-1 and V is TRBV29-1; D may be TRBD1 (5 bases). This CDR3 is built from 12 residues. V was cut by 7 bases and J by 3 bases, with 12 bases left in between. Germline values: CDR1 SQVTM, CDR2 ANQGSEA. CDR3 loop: CSGIREHTEAFF. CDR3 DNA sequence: TGCAGCGGGATCAGGGAACACACTGAAGCTTTCTTT.

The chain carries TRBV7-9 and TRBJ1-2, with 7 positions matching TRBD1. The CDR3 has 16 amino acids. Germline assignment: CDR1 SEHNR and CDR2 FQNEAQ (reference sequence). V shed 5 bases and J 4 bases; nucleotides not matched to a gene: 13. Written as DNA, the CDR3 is TGTGCCAGCAGCCCAACCGGACAGGAGAAGATCTATGGCTACACCTTC. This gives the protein CASSPTGQEKIYGYTF.

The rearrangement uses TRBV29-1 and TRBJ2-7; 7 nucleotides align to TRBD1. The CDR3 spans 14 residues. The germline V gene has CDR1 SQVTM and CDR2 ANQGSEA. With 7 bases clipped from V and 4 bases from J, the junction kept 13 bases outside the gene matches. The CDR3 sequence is CSGVAWTGRYEQYF. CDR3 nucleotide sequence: TGCAGCGGGGTGGCGTGGACAGGACGGTACGAGCAGTACTTC.

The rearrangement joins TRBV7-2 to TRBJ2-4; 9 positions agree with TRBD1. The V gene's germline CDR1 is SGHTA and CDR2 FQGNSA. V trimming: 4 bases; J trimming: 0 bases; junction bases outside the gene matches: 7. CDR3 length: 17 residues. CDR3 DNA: TGTGCCAGCAGCTCCGGGACAGGGATTCTAGCCAAAAACATTCAGTACTTC. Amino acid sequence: CASSSGTGILAKNIQYF.

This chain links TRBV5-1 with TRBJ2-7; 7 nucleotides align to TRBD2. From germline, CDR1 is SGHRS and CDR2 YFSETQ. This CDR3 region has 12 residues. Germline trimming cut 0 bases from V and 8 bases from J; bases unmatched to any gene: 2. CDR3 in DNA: TGCGCCAGCAGCTTGGAGCGGGGCCAGCAGTACTTC. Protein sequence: CASSLERGQQYF. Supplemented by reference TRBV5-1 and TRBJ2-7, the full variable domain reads KAGVTQTPRYLIKTRGQQVTLSCSPISGHRSVSWYQQTPGQGLQFLFEYFSETQRNKGNFPGRFSGRQFSNSRSEMNVSTLELGDSALYLCASSLERGQQYFGPGTRLTVT.

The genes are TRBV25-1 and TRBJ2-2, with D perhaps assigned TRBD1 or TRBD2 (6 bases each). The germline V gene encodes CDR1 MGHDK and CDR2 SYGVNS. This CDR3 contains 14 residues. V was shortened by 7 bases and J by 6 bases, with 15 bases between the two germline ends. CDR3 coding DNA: TGTGCCAGCAAAGGCCTTAGGGGGGCCGGGGAGCTGTTTTTT. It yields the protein CASKGLRGAGELFF.

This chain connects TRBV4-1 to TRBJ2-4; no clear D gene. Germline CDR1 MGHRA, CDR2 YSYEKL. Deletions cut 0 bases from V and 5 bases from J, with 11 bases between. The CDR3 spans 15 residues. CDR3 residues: CASSQDQPLENIQYF. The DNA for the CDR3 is TGCGCCAGCAGCCAAGATCAGCCGCTCGAAAACATTCAGTACTTC.

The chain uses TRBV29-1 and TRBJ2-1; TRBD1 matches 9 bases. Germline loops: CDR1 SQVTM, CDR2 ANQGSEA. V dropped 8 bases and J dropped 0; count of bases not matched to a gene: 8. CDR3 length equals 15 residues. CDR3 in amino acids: CSSTPGQGSYNEQFF. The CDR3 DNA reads TGCAGCAGCACCCCGGGACAGGGCTCCTACAATGAGCAGTTCTTC.

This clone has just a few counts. CDR3 in amino acids: CSAGTNEKLFF. The DNA of the CDR3 is TGCAGTGCTGGGACTAATGAAAAACTGTTTTTT. The rearrangement joins TRBV20-1 to TRBJ1-4; the D is unclear. This CDR3 has 11 residues. The V gene lost 5 bases and the J gene lost 2 bases, with 3 bases spanning the gap. The V gene's germline CDR1 is DFQATT and CDR2 SNEGSKA (reference sequence).

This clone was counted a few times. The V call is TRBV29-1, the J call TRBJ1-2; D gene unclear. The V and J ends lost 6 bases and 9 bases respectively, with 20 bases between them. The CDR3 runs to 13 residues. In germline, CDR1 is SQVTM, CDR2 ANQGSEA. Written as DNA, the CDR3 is TGCAGCGTCGGCTCCCCCCGGACCTCTAGCTACACCTTC. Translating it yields CSVGSPRTSSYTF.

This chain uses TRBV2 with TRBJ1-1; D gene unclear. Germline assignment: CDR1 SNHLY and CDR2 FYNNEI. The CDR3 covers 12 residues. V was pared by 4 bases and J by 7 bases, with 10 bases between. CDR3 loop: CASSVTGLEAFF. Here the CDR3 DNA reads TGTGCCAGCAGTGTTACCGGGCTTGAAGCTTTCTTT.

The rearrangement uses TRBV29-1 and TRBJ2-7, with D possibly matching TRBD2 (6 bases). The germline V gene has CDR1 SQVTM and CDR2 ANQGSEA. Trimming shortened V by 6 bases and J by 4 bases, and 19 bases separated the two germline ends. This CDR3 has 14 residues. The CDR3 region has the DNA TGCAGCGTAGTGCGGAGGGGCGAACTATACGAGCAGTACTTC. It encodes CSVVRRGELYEQYF.

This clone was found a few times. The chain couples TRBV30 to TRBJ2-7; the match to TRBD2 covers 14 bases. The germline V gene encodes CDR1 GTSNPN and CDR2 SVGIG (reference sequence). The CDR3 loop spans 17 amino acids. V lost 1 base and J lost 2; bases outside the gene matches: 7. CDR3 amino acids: CAWSGGLAGGSPYEQYF. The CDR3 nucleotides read TGTGCCTGGAGTGGCGGACTAGCGGGGGGCTCTCCCTACGAGCAGTACTTC.

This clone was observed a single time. CDR3 sequence (DNA): TGCGCCAGCAGCCCGGACTGGACTCAAGAGACCCAGTACTTC. Translating gives CASSPDWTQETQYF. The V and J genes are TRBV4-3 and TRBJ2-5, with TRBD2 as a possible D gene (5 bases). V lost 4 bases to trimming and J lost 2 bases, with 11 bases between them. This CDR3 is 14 amino acids long. Germline assignment: CDR1 LGHNA and CDR2 YSLEER.

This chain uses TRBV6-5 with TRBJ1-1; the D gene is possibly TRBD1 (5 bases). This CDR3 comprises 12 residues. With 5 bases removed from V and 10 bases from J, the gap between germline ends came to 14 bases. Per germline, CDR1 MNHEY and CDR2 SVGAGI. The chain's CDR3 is CASSGNRRPAFF. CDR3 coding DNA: TGTGCCAGCAGTGGCAACAGGCGCCCAGCTTTCTTT.